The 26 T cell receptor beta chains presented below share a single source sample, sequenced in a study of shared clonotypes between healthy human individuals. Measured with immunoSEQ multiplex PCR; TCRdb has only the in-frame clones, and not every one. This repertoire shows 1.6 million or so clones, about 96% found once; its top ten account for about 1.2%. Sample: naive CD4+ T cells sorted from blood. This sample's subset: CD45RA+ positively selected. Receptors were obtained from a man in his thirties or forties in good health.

This chain's CDR3 is CASSPGTGTYHEQYF. DNA for the CDR3: TGTGCCAGCAGCCCCGGGACAGGGACCTATCACGAGCAGTACTTC. The genes are TRBV6-6 and TRBJ2-7; 9 bases are a match to TRBD1. Germline V gives CDR1 MNHNY, CDR2 SVGAGI (reference sequence). CDR3 length: 15 residues. The V segment lost 6 bases and the J segment 5 bases; nucleotides outside the gene matches: 11.

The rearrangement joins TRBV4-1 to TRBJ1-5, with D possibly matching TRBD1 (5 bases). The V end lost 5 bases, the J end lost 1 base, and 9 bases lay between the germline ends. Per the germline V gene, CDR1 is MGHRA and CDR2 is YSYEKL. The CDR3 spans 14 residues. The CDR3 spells CASSARDSNQPQHF. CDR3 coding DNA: TGCGCCAGCAGCGCTAGGGACAGCAATCAGCCCCAGCATTTT.

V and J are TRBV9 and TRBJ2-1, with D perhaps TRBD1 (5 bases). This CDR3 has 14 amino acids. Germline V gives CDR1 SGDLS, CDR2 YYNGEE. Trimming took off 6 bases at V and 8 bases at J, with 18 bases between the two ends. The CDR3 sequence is CASTVRATIDEQFF. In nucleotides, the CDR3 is TGTGCCAGCACGGTCAGGGCAACAATAGATGAGCAGTTCTTC.

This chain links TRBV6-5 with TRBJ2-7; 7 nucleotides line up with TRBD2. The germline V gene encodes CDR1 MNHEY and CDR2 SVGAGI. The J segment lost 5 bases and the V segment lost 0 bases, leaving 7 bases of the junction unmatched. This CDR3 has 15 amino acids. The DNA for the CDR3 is TGTGCCAGCAGTTACTCGGCGGGAGCTCCCCACGAGCAGTACTTC. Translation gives CASSYSAGAPHEQYF.

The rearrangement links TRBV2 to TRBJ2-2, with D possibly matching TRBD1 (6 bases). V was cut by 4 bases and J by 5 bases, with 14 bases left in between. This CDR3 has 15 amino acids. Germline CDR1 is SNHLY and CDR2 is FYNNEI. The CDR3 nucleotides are TGTGCCAGCAGTGTTGGGCAGGGGTGGACCGGGGAGCTGTTTTTT. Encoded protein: CASSVGQGWTGELFF.

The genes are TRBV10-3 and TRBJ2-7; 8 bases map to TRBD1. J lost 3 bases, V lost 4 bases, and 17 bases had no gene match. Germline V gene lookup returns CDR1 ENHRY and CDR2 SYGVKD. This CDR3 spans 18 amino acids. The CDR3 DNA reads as TGTGCCATCAGTGTTCCCATGAGTAGTGACAGGGGTCTCTACGAGCAGTACTTC. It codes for CAISVPMSSDRGLYEQYF.

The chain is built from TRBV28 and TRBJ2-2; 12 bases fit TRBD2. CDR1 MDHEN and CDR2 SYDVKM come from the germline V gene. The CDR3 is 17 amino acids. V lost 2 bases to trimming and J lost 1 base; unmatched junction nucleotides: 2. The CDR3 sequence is CASSLLAGGLNTGELFF. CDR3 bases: TGTGCCAGCAGTTTACTAGCGGGAGGGTTGAACACCGGGGAGCTGTTTTTT.

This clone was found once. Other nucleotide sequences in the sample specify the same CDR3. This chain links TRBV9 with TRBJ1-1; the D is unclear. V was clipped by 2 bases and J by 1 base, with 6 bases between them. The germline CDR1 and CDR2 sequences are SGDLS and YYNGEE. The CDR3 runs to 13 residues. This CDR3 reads CASSVRPNTEAFF. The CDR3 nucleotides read TGTGCCAGCAGCGTTAGGCCGAACACTGAAGCTTTCTTT.

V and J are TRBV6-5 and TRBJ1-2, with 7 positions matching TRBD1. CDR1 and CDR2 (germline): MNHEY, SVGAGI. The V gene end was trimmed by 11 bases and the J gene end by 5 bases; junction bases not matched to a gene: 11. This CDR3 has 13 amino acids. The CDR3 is CAVNLGGDYGYTF. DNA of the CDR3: TGTGCCGTAAACCTAGGGGGCGATTATGGCTACACCTTC.

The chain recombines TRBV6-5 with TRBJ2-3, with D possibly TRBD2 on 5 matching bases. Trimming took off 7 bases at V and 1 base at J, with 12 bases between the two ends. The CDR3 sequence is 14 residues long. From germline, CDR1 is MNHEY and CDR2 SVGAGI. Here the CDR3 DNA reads TGTGCCAGCACTAGCTCGTTTCGCACAGATACGCAGTATTTT. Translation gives CASTSSFRTDTQYF.

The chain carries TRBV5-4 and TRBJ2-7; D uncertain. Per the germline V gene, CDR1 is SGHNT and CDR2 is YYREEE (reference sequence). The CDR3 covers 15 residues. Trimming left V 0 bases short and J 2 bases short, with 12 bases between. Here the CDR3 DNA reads TGTGCCAGCAGCTTGGTAGGGATCCCTACCTACGAGCAGTACTTC. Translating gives CASSLVGIPTYEQYF.

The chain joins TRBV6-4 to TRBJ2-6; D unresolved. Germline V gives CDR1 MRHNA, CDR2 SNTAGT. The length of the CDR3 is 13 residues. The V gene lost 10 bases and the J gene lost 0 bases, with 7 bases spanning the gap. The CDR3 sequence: CATRSSGANVLTF. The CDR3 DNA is TGTGCCACCCGATCCTCTGGGGCCAACGTCCTGACTTTC.

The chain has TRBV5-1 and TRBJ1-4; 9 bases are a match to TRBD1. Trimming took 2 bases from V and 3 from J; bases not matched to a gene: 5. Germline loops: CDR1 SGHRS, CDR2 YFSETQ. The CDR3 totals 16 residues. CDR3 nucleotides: TGCGCCAGCAGCTTTGGGACAGGGATCTCTAATGAAAAACTGTTTTTT. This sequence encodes CASSFGTGISNEKLFF.

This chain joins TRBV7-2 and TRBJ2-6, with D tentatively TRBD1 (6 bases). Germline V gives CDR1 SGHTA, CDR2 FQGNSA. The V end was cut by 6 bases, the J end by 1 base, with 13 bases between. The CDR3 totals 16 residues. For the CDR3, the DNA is TGTGCCAGCAGTCAACCGGGGACATCTGGGGCCAACGTCCTGACTTTC. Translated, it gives CASSQPGTSGANVLTF.

The CDR3 protein is CASNWVPMNTEAFF. In DNA, the CDR3 is TGTGCCAGCAATTGGGTACCCATGAACACTGAAGCTTTCTTT. The chain carries TRBV2 and TRBJ1-1; no firm D call. The germline CDR1 and CDR2 sequences are SNHLY and FYNNEI. Trimming left V 7 bases short and J 0 bases short, with 12 bases between. The CDR3 covers 14 residues.

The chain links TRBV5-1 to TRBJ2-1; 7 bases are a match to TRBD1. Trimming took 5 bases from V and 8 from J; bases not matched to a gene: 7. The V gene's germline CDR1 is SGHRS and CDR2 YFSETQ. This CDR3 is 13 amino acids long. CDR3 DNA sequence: TGCGCCAGCAGTCTGACAGGGTCGGATGAGCAGTTCTTC. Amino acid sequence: CASSLTGSDEQFF.

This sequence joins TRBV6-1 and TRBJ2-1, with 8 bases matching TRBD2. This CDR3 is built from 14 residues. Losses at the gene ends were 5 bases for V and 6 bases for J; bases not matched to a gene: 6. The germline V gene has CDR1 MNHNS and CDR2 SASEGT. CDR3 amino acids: CASSPGLVFNEQFF. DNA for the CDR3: TGTGCCAGCAGTCCGGGACTAGTCTTCAATGAGCAGTTCTTC.

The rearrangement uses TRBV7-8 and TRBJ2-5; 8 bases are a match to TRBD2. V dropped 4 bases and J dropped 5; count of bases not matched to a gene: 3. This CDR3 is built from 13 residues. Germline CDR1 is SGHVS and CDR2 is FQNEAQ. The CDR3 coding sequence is TGTGCCAGCAGCTGGAGCGGGAGTGAGACCCAGTACTTC. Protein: CASSWSGSETQYF. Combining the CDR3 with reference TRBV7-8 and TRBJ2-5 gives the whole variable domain GAGVSQSPRYKVAKRGQDVALRCDPISGHVSLFWYQQALGQGPEFLTYFQNEAQLDKSGLPSDRFFAERPEGSVSTLKIQRTQQEDSAVYLCASSWSGSETQYFGPGTRLLVL.

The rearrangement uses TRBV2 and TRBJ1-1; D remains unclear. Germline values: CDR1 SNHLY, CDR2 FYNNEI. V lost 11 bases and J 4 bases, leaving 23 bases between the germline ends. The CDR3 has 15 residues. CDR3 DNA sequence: TGTGCCTTACAGTGGGATCAGGTTAAGAGCACTGAAGCTTTCTTT. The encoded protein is CALQWDQVKSTEAFF.

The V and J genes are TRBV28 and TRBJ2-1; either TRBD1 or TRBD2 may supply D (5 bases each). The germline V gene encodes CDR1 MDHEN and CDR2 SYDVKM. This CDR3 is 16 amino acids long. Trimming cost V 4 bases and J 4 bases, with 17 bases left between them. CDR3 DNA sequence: TGTGCCAGCAGTTACGGCCTCCGGGGCCCTTACAATGAGCAGTTCTTC. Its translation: CASSYGLRGPYNEQFF.

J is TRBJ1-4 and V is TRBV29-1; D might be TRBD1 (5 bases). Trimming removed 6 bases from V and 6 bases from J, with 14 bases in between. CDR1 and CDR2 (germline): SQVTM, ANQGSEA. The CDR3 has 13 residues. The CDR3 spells CSVAGRVDEKLFF. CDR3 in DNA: TGCAGCGTCGCGGGGCGCGTTGATGAAAAACTGTTTTTT.

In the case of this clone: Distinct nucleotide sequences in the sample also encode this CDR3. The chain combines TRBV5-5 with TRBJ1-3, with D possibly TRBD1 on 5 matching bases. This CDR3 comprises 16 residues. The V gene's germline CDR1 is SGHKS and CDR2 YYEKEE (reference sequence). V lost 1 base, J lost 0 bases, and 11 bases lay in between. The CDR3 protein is CASSLTPGISGNTIYF. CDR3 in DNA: TGTGCCAGCAGCTTGACCCCAGGGATCTCTGGAAACACCATATATTTT.

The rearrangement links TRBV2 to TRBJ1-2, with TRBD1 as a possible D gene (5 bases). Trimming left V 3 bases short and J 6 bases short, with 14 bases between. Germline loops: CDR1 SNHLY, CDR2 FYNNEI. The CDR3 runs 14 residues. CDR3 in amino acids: CASSELGGHHGYTF. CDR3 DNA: TGTGCCAGCAGTGAGTTGGGAGGACACCATGGCTACACCTTC.

In DNA form, the CDR3 reads TGCGCCAGCAGTCAATCGATCGTTGGCGCGGTGAACACTGAAGCTTTCTTT. Translation: CASSQSIVGAVNTEAFF. The genes are TRBV23-1 and TRBJ1-1; D not certain. TRBV23-1 qualifies as an ORF whose function is uncertain. This CDR3 has 17 amino acids. Trimming shortened V by 0 bases and J by 0 bases, and 14 bases separated the two germline ends.

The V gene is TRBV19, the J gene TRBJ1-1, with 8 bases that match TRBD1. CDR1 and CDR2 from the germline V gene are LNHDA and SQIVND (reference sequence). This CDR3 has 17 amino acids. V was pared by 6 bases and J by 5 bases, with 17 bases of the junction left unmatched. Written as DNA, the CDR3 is TGTGCCAGTAGCCCCCTCAGGGGGCGTGGTGGATGGACTGAAGCTTTCTTT. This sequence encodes CASSPLRGRGGWTEAFF.

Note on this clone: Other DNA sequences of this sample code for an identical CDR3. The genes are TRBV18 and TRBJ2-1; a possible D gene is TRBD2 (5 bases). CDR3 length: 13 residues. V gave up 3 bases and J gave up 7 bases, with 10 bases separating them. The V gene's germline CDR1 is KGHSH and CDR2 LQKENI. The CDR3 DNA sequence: TGTGCCAGCTCACCCCCGTCGGGGAATGAGCAGTTCTTC. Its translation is CASSPPSGNEQFF.